The following is a T cell receptor (beta chain) sequence with its context. Antigen unknown. TCRdb's table, derived via immunoSEQ multiplex PCR, lists solely in-frame clones and lacks some. The repertoire holds some 30,000 clones, around 93% seen once, with approximately 5.2% in the top ten. With 1 base removed from V and 2 bases from J, the gap between germline ends came to 10 bases. This CDR3 is 15 amino acids long. Germline V CDR1 and CDR2: SGHRS, YFSETQ. The sample belongs to a study of T cells in localized non-small cell lung cancer. Study-level findings and limits: When the top 100 tumor clones were examined, a median around 61 of them also appeared in the adjacent lung, which was paired and uninvolved. An association was observed between higher blood T cell density and longer overall survival. Heterogeneity within the tumor remains possible, as just one region underwent sequencing.

The TCR originated in a man aged 40 to 75 with stage II lung adenocarcinoma. This chain links TRBV5-1 with TRBJ2-1; D perhaps matches TRBD1 (5 bases). The sequenced sample was PBMCs, obtained before any cancer treatment. For the CDR3, the DNA is TGCGCCAGCAGCTTGTCTGGGGCCCCCTACAATGAGCAGTTCTTC. It codes for CASSLSGAPYNEQFF.